This is a list of T cell receptor beta chains from one sample in a study of PD-1 blockade in classical Hodgkin lymphoma. Method: immunoSEQ multiplex PCR; TCRdb's copy keeps in-frame clones and lacks some. The table has 15,000 to 20,000 clones, over 65% seen once. The sample in question was CD4+ T cells from blood, obtained before the fourth cycle of nivolumab. The receptors come from a human donor with classical Hodgkin lymphoma. Each CDR3 is given with its conserved first and last residue. Fields, in order: CDR3 DNA, CDR3 protein, clone size, J gene, D gene, V gene. D genes are given only for firm matches. Size values are once, few and many counts, or a class for expanded clones, and some rows have none.

CDR3 DNA: TGTGCCAGCAGCTTGGGACACAGTAACACTGAAGCTTTCTTT
CDR3 protein: CASSLGHSNTEAFF
clone size: few
J gene: TRBJ1-1
D gene: NA
V gene: TRBV7-2

CDR3 DNA: TGTGCCAGCAGTTACACCAGGAGCTCCTACGAGCAGTACTTC
CDR3 protein: CASSYTRSSYEQYF
clone size: NA
J gene: TRBJ2-7
D gene: NA
V gene: TRBV6-5

CDR3 DNA: TGCGCCAGCAGGTTAACCGGGACAGCTAACTATGGCTACACCTTC
CDR3 protein: CASRLTGTANYGYTF
clone size: NA
J gene: TRBJ1-2
D gene: TRBD1
V gene: TRBV5-1

CDR3 DNA: TGTGCCAGTAGTACGGGACTAGCGGGCGGCGAGCAGTACTTC
CDR3 protein: CASSTGLAGGEQYF
clone size: NA
J gene: TRBJ2-7
D gene: TRBD2
V gene: TRBV19

CDR3 DNA: TGTGCCAGCAGCCCTCCGGCACTATCTGGAAACACCATATATTTT
CDR3 protein: CASSPPALSGNTIYF
clone size: NA
J gene: TRBJ1-3
D gene: NA
V gene: TRBV7-9

CDR3 DNA: TGTGCCATCAGTGACGGTTTAGGAGTCGGACCCACCGGGGAGCTGTTTTTT
CDR3 protein: CAISDGLGVGPTGELFF
clone size: NA
J gene: TRBJ2-2
D gene: NA
V gene: TRBV10-3

CDR3 DNA: TGTGCCAGCAGCTTGTATAAGGCCGGATTCTCCTACGAGCAGTACTTC
CDR3 protein: CASSLYKAGFSYEQYF
clone size: once
J gene: TRBJ2-7
D gene: NA
V gene: TRBV5-6

CDR3 DNA: TGTGCCAGCTCACTGGGACAGGGGTATAATTCACCCCTCCACTTT
CDR3 protein: CASSLGQGYNSPLHF
clone size: few
J gene: TRBJ1-6
D gene: TRBD1
V gene: TRBV18

CDR3 DNA: TGTGCCAGCAACAGGAACCTGAGAGATACGCAGTATTTT
CDR3 protein: CASNRNLRDTQYF
clone size: NA
J gene: TRBJ2-3
D gene: NA
V gene: TRBV28

CDR3 DNA: TGTGCCAGCAGTGAATTGGGGGGTAACAATCAGCCCCAGCATTTT
CDR3 protein: CASSELGGNNQPQHF
clone size: NA
J gene: TRBJ1-5
D gene: NA
V gene: TRBV6-1

CDR3 DNA: TGCGCCAGCAGCGAAGCAGGGGGGGCTGTGTACGAGCAGTACTTC
CDR3 protein: CASSEAGGAVYEQYF
clone size: NA
J gene: TRBJ2-7
D gene: NA
V gene: TRBV5-1

CDR3 DNA: TGTGCCAGCACAAGAGGACTAGCTAGGAACACCGGGGAGCTGTTTTTT
CDR3 protein: CASTRGLARNTGELFF
clone size: NA
J gene: TRBJ2-2
D gene: TRBD2
V gene: TRBV2